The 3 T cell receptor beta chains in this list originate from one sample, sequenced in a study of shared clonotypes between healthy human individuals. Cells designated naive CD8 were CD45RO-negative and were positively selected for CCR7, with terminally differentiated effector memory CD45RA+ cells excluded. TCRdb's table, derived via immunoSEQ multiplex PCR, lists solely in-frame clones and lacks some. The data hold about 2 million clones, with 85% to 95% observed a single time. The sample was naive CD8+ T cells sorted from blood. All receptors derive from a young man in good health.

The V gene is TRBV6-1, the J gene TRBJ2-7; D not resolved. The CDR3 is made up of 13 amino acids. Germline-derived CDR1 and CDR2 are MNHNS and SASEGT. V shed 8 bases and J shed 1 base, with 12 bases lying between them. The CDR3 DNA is TGTGCCAGCTCCCTATCCCCATCCTACGAGCAGTACTTC. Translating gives CASSLSPSYEQYF.

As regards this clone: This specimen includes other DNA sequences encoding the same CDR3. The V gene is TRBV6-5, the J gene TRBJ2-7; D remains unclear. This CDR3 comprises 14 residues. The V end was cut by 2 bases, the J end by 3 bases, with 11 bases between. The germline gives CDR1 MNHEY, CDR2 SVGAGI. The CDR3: CASSYGSANYEQYF. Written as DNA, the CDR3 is TGTGCCAGCAGTTACGGGTCCGCCAACTACGAGCAGTACTTC.

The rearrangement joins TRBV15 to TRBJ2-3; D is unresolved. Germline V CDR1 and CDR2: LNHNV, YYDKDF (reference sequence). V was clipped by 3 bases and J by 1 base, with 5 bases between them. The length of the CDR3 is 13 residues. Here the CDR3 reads CATSSLRTDTQYF. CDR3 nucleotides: TGTGCCACCAGCAGTCTCCGCACAGATACGCAGTATTTT.